These 3 T cell receptor beta chains were all obtained from the same sample, sequenced in a study of OX40 agonist ivuxolimab in advanced cancers. The table came from immunoSEQ multiplex PCR; TCRdb's copy has only in-frame clones and leaves some out. The sample lists tens of thousands of clones, 65% to 90% seen once, with more than 2% in the top ten. The sample was CD4+ or CD8+ T cells sorted from blood, taken in a trial of the OX40 agonist ivuxolimab. The receptors here all came from an adult with an advanced solid tumor such as melanoma, head and neck, liver or kidney cancer.

This rearrangement joins TRBV10-3 to TRBJ2-5; 10 nucleotides line up with TRBD1. The V gene's germline CDR1 is ENHRY and CDR2 SYGVKD. With 2 bases clipped from V and 5 bases from J, the junction kept 8 bases outside the gene matches. This CDR3 spans 16 amino acids. CDR3 amino acids: CAISEGTGVMSETQYF. Written as DNA, the CDR3 is TGTGCCATCAGTGAGGGGACAGGGGTAATGAGTGAGACCCAGTACTTC.

This chain joins TRBV5-4 and TRBJ2-7, with D unclear. Germline values: CDR1 SGHNT, CDR2 YYREEE (reference sequence). V lost 1 base and J 2 bases, leaving 4 bases between the germline ends. This CDR3 region has 12 residues. CDR3 sequence reads: CASSLNTYEQYF. DNA for the CDR3: TGTGCCAGCAGCTTGAACACCTACGAGCAGTACTTC.

The chain uses TRBV4-2 and TRBJ2-7; tentative D call: TRBD1 (5 bases). V was clipped by 5 bases and J by 7 bases, with 15 bases between them. This CDR3 comprises 13 residues. CDR1 is LGHNA, CDR2 YNFKEQ, per germline. The CDR3, as DNA: TGTGCCAGCAGCTCCACAGGTCTGGGGGAGCAGTACTTC. This encodes CASSSTGLGEQYF.